The 25 T cell receptor beta chains below were found in one sample sequenced in a study of T cell clones after liver transplantation. Profiling relied on immunoSEQ multiplex PCR, and the TCRdb table lists in-frame clones only, not all of them. The sample has 65,000 to 80,000 clones; around 80% are singletons. The material sequenced was CD4+ T cells from blood, taken before liver transplant. These receptors were obtained from a human donor who received a liver transplant.

V is TRBV18 and J is TRBJ2-7; no clear D. V was shortened by 2 bases and J by 5 bases, with 10 bases between the two germline ends. This CDR3 spans 13 amino acids. The germline gives CDR1 KGHSH, CDR2 LQKENI. DNA of the CDR3: TGTGCCAGCTCACCAGGAAGGGATAACGAGCAGTACTTC. Amino acid sequence: CASSPGRDNEQYF.

This chain joins TRBV6-5 and TRBJ1-4; D ambiguous. Trimming removed 3 bases at V and 8 bases at J, with 19 bases between. The CDR3 runs 16 residues. The germline V gene encodes CDR1 MNHEY and CDR2 SVGAGI. In DNA form, the CDR3 reads TGTGCCAGCAGTTATTCGGGTCGGGCCGCCCTGGAAAAACTGTTTTTT. Translated, it gives CASSYSGRAALEKLFF.

The chain uses TRBV14 and TRBJ2-7; D possibly corresponds to TRBD1 (5 bases). Per germline, CDR1 SGHDN and CDR2 FVKESK. The V end was cut by 5 bases, the J end by 8 bases, with 10 bases between. The CDR3 spans 11 residues. The CDR3 sequence: CASSAQGKQYF. The CDR3 DNA sequence: TGTGCCAGCAGCGCCCAGGGAAAGCAGTACTTC. Supplemented by reference TRBV14 and TRBJ2-7, the full variable domain reads EAGVTQFPSHSVIEKGQTVTLRCDPISGHDNLYWYRRVMGKEIKFLLHFVKESKQDESGMPNNRFLAERTGGTYSTLKVQPAELEDSGVYFCASSAQGKQYFGPGTRLTVT.

The CDR3: CSVARVYRTDTQYF. In DNA form, the CDR3 reads TGCAGCGTTGCTCGCGTCTACCGCACAGATACGCAGTATTTT. The chain couples TRBV29-1 to TRBJ2-3; D ambiguous. In germline, CDR1 is SQVTM, CDR2 ANQGSEA. This CDR3 has 14 residues. Trimming removed 4 bases from V and 1 base from J, with 12 bases in between.

V gene TRBV6-6 combines with J gene TRBJ1-1; no firm D call. Deletions cut 6 bases from V and 6 bases from J, with 17 bases between. The CDR3 spans 14 residues. CDR1 MNHNY and CDR2 SVGAGI come from the germline V gene (reference sequence). In DNA form, the CDR3 reads TGTGCCAGCAGCAACAACGGGTTTGGGGCTGAAGCTTTCTTT. Protein sequence: CASSNNGFGAEAFF.

This clone was observed a handful of times. The CDR3 sequence is CASNPRGEGYTF. The DNA of the CDR3 is TGTGCCAGTAACCCCAGGGGGGAAGGCTACACCTTC. V gene TRBV19 combines with J gene TRBJ1-2; 7 bases are a match to TRBD1. The length of the CDR3 is 12 residues. Per the germline V gene, CDR1 is LNHDA and CDR2 is SQIVND (reference sequence). Trimming took 7 bases from V and 8 from J; bases not matched to a gene: 7. Looking up the rest from reference TRBV19 and TRBJ1-2 gives the full variable domain: DGGITQSPKYLFRKEGQNVTLSCEQNLNHDAMYWYRQDPGQGLRLIYYSQIVNDFQKGDIAEGYSVSREKKESFPLTVTSAQKNPTAFYLCASNPRGEGYTFGSGTRLTVV.

The rearrangement links TRBV19 to TRBJ1-1; weak D call: TRBD1 (6 bases). The V and J ends lost 3 bases and 0 bases respectively, with 11 bases between them. From germline, CDR1 is LNHDA and CDR2 SQIVND (reference sequence). CDR3 length: 15 amino acids. The CDR3 loop is CASSIGDKMNTEAFF. The CDR3 DNA follows: TGTGCCAGTAGTATCGGGGACAAGATGAACACTGAAGCTTTCTTT.

The V gene is TRBV6-6, the J gene TRBJ2-1; 8 bases map to TRBD2. Germline values: CDR1 MNHNY, CDR2 SVGAGI (reference sequence). J gave up 8 bases and V 5 bases, and 5 bases lay outside the gene matches. CDR3 size: 13 residues. Here the CDR3 DNA reads TGTGCCAGCAGTCCCCAGCGGGAGCATGAGCAGTTCTTC. Translated: CASSPQREHEQFF.

The V call is TRBV2, the J call TRBJ2-5, with 7 nucleotides matching TRBD1. CDR3 length: 15 amino acids. The V gene end was trimmed by 6 bases and the J gene end by 2 bases; junction bases not matched to a gene: 9. Germline V gene sequence: CDR1 SNHLY, CDR2 FYNNEI. The DNA for the CDR3 is TGTGCCAGCAGCGATAGGGGACAGACACAAGAGACCCAGTACTTC. Translating gives CASSDRGQTQETQYF.

The V and J genes are TRBV4-2 and TRBJ2-7; 13 nucleotides line up with TRBD2. Germline V CDR1 and CDR2: LGHNA, YNFKEQ. After removal of 2 bases from V and 0 bases from J, the junction contained 4 bases not matched to a gene. The CDR3 has 17 residues. The CDR3 nucleotides read TGTGCCAGCAGCCAAAGGACTAGCGGGAGCCTCTCCTACGAGCAGTACTTC. Its translation: CASSQRTSGSLSYEQYF.

This chain links TRBV5-1 with TRBJ1-1; 11 bases map to TRBD1. Germline V gives CDR1 SGHRS, CDR2 YFSETQ. This CDR3 has 14 amino acids. With 4 bases clipped from V and 2 bases from J, the junction kept 1 base outside the gene matches. The CDR3, as DNA: TGCGCCAGCAGCAGGACAGGGGGCAACACTGAAGCTTTCTTT. It yields the protein CASSRTGGNTEAFF. The whole variable domain, filled in from reference TRBV5-1 and TRBJ1-1, reads KAGVTQTPRYLIKTRGQQVTLSCSPISGHRSVSWYQQTPGQGLQFLFEYFSETQRNKGNFPGRFSGRQFSNSRSEMNVSTLELGDSALYLCASSRTGGNTEAFFGQGTRLTVV.

The chain joins TRBV7-9 to TRBJ2-4; a possible D gene is TRBD2 (6 bases). Between the trimmed V and J ends, which lost 0 bases and 3 bases, there was a span of 9 bases. The germline V gene has CDR1 SEHNR and CDR2 FQNEAQ (reference sequence). The CDR3 consists of 15 residues. CDR3 in amino acids: CASSLAPEGKNIQYF. The CDR3, as DNA: TGTGCCAGCAGCTTAGCGCCGGAGGGCAAAAACATTCAGTACTTC. The full variable domain, with the rest looked up from reference TRBV7-9 and TRBJ2-4, is DTGVSQNPRHKITKRGQNVTFRCDPISEHNRLYWYRQTLGQGPEFLTYFQNEAQLEKSRLLSDRFSAERPKGSFSTLEIQRTEQGDSAMYLCASSLAPEGKNIQYFGAGTRLSVL.

This clone has more than one count but fewer than ten. The J gene is TRBJ2-2, the V gene TRBV23-1; 12 nucleotides agree with TRBD1. TRBV23-1 counts as an open reading frame of uncertain function. J was trimmed by 9 bases and V by 8 bases; bases with no gene match: 4. This CDR3 is 13 amino acids long. CDR3 in DNA: TGCGCCAGCGGGACAGGGGGCAACCGGGAGCTGTTTTTT. Residues: CASGTGGNRELFF.

This clone was found once. The chain links TRBV5-1 to TRBJ2-3; TRBD2 matches at 11 bases. The germline CDR1 and CDR2 sequences are SGHRS and YFSETQ. With 4 bases clipped from V and 2 bases from J, the junction kept 6 bases outside the gene matches. This CDR3 is 16 amino acids long. The CDR3 loop reads CASSGGLAANTDTQYF. The DNA of the CDR3 is TGCGCCAGCAGCGGGGGACTAGCGGCGAACACAGATACGCAGTATTTT.

The J gene is TRBJ2-7, the V gene TRBV6-1; 10 positions match TRBD2. This CDR3 has 16 residues. The germline V gene has CDR1 MNHNS and CDR2 SASEGT. V shed 1 base, J shed 4 bases, and the junction held 7 bases outside the gene matches. This CDR3 is CASSEVPAGGPYEQYF. In nucleotides, the CDR3 is TGTGCCAGCAGTGAAGTGCCAGCGGGAGGGCCGTACGAGCAGTACTTC.

The CDR3 protein is CASSLEGRRHQETQYF. The CDR3 coding sequence is TGCGCCAGCAGCTTGGAAGGCCGGCGTCACCAAGAGACCCAGTACTTC. V and J are TRBV5-1 and TRBJ2-5; D is ambiguous. The CDR3 extends over 16 amino acids. V was clipped by 0 bases and J by 0 bases, with 12 bases between them. From germline, CDR1 is SGHRS and CDR2 YFSETQ.

The chain uses TRBV9 and TRBJ2-3; 15 nucleotides line up with TRBD2. This CDR3 comprises 14 residues. Germline CDR1 reads SGDLS; CDR2 reads YYNGEE. Unmatched junction bases numbered 7, after V lost 7 bases and J lost 10 bases. CDR3 sequence (DNA): TGTGCCAGCCTACCGGGACTAGCGGGAGGTGCGCAGTATTTT. As protein: CASLPGLAGGAQYF.

The CDR3 coding sequence is TGTGCCAGCAGTCCCCAACCCACGAGGGGCGGCACTGAAGCTTTCTTT. Protein sequence: CASSPQPTRGGTEAFF. The V gene is TRBV27, the J gene TRBJ1-1, with D tentatively TRBD1 (5 bases). The germline V gene encodes CDR1 MNHEY and CDR2 SMNVEV (reference sequence). The CDR3 has 16 residues. Trimming pared 5 bases from V and 4 bases from J, leaving 20 bases between.

The chain is built from TRBV5-4 and TRBJ2-3, with a possible D match to TRBD2 (7 bases). Germline loops: CDR1 SGHNT, CDR2 YYREEE (reference sequence). Deletions cut 4 bases from V and 5 bases from J, with 17 bases between. CDR3 length: 15 amino acids. The CDR3 sequence is CASSEGGSSLDTQYF. In DNA form, the CDR3 reads TGTGCCAGCAGCGAGGGGGGGAGTTCTTTAGATACGCAGTATTTT.

The V call is TRBV4-1, the J call TRBJ1-2, with a weak D call TRBD1 (5 bases). Germline-derived CDR1 and CDR2 are MGHRA and YSYEKL. The CDR3 extends over 13 amino acids. V shed 4 bases and J shed 7 bases, with 13 bases lying between them. For the CDR3, the DNA is TGCGCCAGCAGCCCTACGGGACTCGGTGGCTACACCTTC. It codes for CASSPTGLGGYTF.

J is TRBJ2-5 and V is TRBV29-1; 7 nucleotides agree with TRBD1. Germline CDR1 is SQVTM and CDR2 is ANQGSEA. The CDR3 totals 12 residues. V was pared by 7 bases and J by 2 bases, with 4 bases of the junction left unmatched. The CDR3 bases are TGCAGCGGACGACAGGGACAAGAGACCCAGTACTTC. Its protein is CSGRQGQETQYF.

This clone was observed a single time. This chain joins TRBV6-6 and TRBJ2-7; TRBD1 is a possible D gene (5 bases). Trimming stripped 3 bases from V and 4 bases from J, with 7 bases between. This CDR3 region has 12 residues. Germline CDR1 reads MNHNY; CDR2 reads SVGAGI (reference sequence). The CDR3: CASSYKGYEQYF. Here the CDR3 DNA reads TGTGCCAGCAGTTATAAGGGGTACGAGCAGTACTTC.

This chain joins TRBV7-2 and TRBJ1-4; D might be TRBD1 (6 bases). The CDR3 runs to 14 residues. Germline assignment: CDR1 SGHTA and CDR2 FQGNSA. V lost 6 bases to trimming and J lost 6 bases, with 14 bases between them. CDR3 sequence: CASSRGASDEKLFF. CDR3 bases: TGTGCCAGCAGTCGGGGGGCATCGGATGAAAAACTGTTTTTT. Supplemented by reference TRBV7-2 and TRBJ1-4, the full variable domain reads GAGVSQSPSNKVTEKGKDVELRCDPISGHTALYWYRQSLGQGLEFLIYFQGNSAPDKSGLPSDRFSAERTGGSVSTLTIQRTQQEDSAVYLCASSRGASDEKLFFGSGTQLSVL.

The chain links TRBV5-1 to TRBJ1-1; D not certain. CDR1 is SGHRS, CDR2 YFSETQ, per germline. This CDR3 contains 13 residues. V was clipped by 0 bases and J by 3 bases, with 6 bases between them. This CDR3 reads CASSLGGDTEAFF. The CDR3 region has the DNA TGCGCCAGCAGCTTGGGCGGGGACACTGAAGCTTTCTTT.

The genes are TRBV2 and TRBJ2-4; 9 bases fit TRBD1. Trimming took 2 bases from V and 1 from J; bases not matched to a gene: 6. Looked up from germline, CDR1 is SNHLY and CDR2 is FYNNEI. CDR3 length equals 17 residues. The CDR3 nucleotides read TGTGCCAGCAGTGAAAGGGGACAGGGAGGGGCCAAAAACATTCAGTACTTC. Translation gives CASSERGQGGAKNIQYF.